This paragraph reports one TCR beta chain. Its antigen is not yet known. Per-base qualities were not stored, and no clone one base away is much larger. The sample comes from a study of cytomegalovirus exposure and HLA in healthy donors (dated by TCRdb to 2017 to 2019). Some background on the complete study: An earlier analysis of 587 of the donors reported 276 Gb of sequence data and 95 million to 140 million unique TCR beta sequences obtained from some 170 million T cells. To decide whether each TCR beta V gene segment behaved as functional or pseudogenic, an earlier analysis of some 600 of the donors relied on high-throughput TCR beta sequencing. All discovery cohort repertoires had been generated on a single sequencing platform. A later analysis re-analyzed previously published TCR beta repertoires from about 600 donors and added high-resolution HLA genotyping to study TCR occurrence patterns. HLA typing covered class I and class II loci at four-digit resolution. Donor age, sex, ethnicity and CMV serostatus were collected together with the repertoire data. The T cell repertoires of 666 subjects were profiled by immunosequencing and related to cytomegalovirus serostatus. To predict cytomegalovirus infection status, the study combined high-throughput TCR immunosequencing, statistical association of individual TCRs with disease status, and machine learning. Roughly five DR-DQ haplotypes were treated as single units for association and clustering because of strong linkage in the cohort. The genetic ancestry cluster associated with self-reported Caucasian donors included about 81% of the roughly 390 genotyped donors. In the later analysis, no new phenotypic data were used to find candidate immune exposures; instead, reliance was placed on TCR beta sequences and their occurrence across donors. On average, about 240,000 unique TCR beta nucleotide sequences were sequenced per donor among fewer than 500 genotyped donors of the cohort, with roughly 18% of those sequences being non-productive. Genome-wide SNP genotypes for about 65% of the 666 donors were used in a later genetic analysis, which treated that subset as a discovery cohort. About 300 gigabases of sequencing data and 78 million or so unique TCR sequences were included in an early release covering about 700 HLA-typed donors. Along with the approximately 620-subject first cohort, a separate validation cohort of over 90 different subjects was used. The number of donors typed differed by locus, with roughly 629-640 for A, B, C, DRB1 and DQB1, more than 500 for DQA1, about 610 for DPA1, and some 470 for DPB1. The aim of the study was to test whether cataloging public T cell receptors could identify signatures of past pathogen exposure. Study-level results and caveats: Across donors, most TCR sequences were observed very rarely, whereas some public TCRs were present in many individuals. According to the authors, the approach could potentially be generalized to other disease states and immunological phenotypes. In a later genetic analysis, fewer N-insertions in productive TCRs were reported among donors in an Asian-associated ancestry cluster than the roughly 640-donor mean. In vitro tests confirmed that three of the cytomegalovirus-associated TCR beta chains recognize cytomegalovirus antigens. Sequencing depth was assumed to be roughly uniform across donors in the presence/absence analyses, though that assumption may not hold. In a later genetic analysis, a missense DCLRE1C variant was associated with V-gene and J-gene trimming of TCR beta chains, and the association was replicated in an independent cohort. Linkage disequilibrium might explain the correlated functional status among segregating V segments, but an unknown experimental factor could not be excluded. A later analysis associated 15,000 to 20,000 TCR beta sequences with specific HLA alleles at a false discovery rate of 0.05. Only TCR beta chains were sequenced in this cohort, and the absence of alpha or paired-chain data limited detectable features. Because some donors lacked HLA typing at each locus, the association tests relied only on the typed subset. In a later analysis, HLA-associated TCR beta chains showed more clonal expansion and lower generation probabilities than non-associated chains that were equally common. Over 15 rarely observed V segments, including chromosome 9 orphons, were excluded from the earlier analysis of 550 to 700 of the donors because counts were too low. Because the 87-base-pair reads could not distinguish some IMGT-functional V segments, including TRBV6-2 and TRBV6-3, those segments were excluded. In the study, approximately 150 TCR beta chains were listed as associated with cytomegalovirus. Immune exposure information for the cohort was limited to CMV serostatus. A later analysis reported that several top co-occurrence clusters appeared linked to parvovirus B19, influenza, CMV and Epstein-Barr virus. In an earlier analysis of about 550 of the donors, most TCR beta V segments were observed in productive rearrangements about 87% or about 30% of the time, broadly matching IMGT annotations. The sequencing pipeline was judged likely to have produced a cluster of highly shared sequence variants as a technical artifact. In a later analysis, the rate of TCR association differed among HLA loci, with DRB1 alleles having the most associated TCRs and HLA-C alleles having the fewest. When HLA alleles, especially DR and DQ, strongly co-occurred, TCR associations were difficult to assign to individual alleles. A further reported finding was that TCR beta sequences accurately predicted the HLA-A and HLA-B alleles for most subjects in the first cohort. A later analysis found that most CMV-associated TCR beta chains appeared HLA-restricted, with HLA associations seemingly driven largely by CMV exposure. The classifier was reported to diagnose cytomegalovirus status with high specificity and sensitivity in both the original cohort and the validation cohort.

As encoded in the germline V gene, CDR1 is SGHRS while CDR2 is YFSETQ. V and J are trimmed by 3 bases and 8 bases, and the gene matches miss 1 base of the junction. Including cysteine and phenylalanine, the CDR3 has 14 amino acids. Just the 42-base CDR3 DNA is kept, in frame starting at base 1. The cohort comprised around 690 healthy bone marrow donors. At the time of sampling, all cohort members were nominally healthy, though unrecorded immune exposures were likely present. The donor was CMV seronegative and belonged to the group of more than 300 seronegative cohort members. A peripheral blood sample was collected from each donor, and TCR beta sequencing was performed on peripheral blood mononuclear cells. Genomic DNA was extracted from the blood cell samples with the Qiagen DNeasy Blood Extraction Kit. Library method: the immunoSEQ multiplex PCR assay. For the multiplex PCR, a mixture combining 60 forward primers for TCR Vbeta segments and 13 reverse primers for TCR Jbeta segments was used. Amplification of the CDR3 region of rearranged TCR beta genes was performed with a multiplex PCR assay on genomic DNA. The amplified TCR beta libraries were sequenced on the Illumina HiSeq System as 87-base-pair reads. The authors' pipeline ran thus. A later analysis tallied tens of millions of unique TCR beta chains across the 650 to 750 repertoires, and some 10 million of those chains were shared by two or more donors. Raw reads were error-corrected and collapsed into unique sequences by a nearest-neighbor algorithm in which closely related sequences were merged to remove PCR and sequencing errors. V, D and J gene segments were assigned by aligning CDR3 sequences to IMGT reference sequences. For a sequence to be retained, a match of at least six nucleotides was required to both a V gene segment and a J gene segment. Rearrangements were classified as productive when the CDR3 lacked stop codons and remained in frame with V and J, and all other rearrangements were classified as non-productive. CDR3 was defined by IMGT convention, running from the second conserved V-encoded cysteine to the conserved J-encoded phenylalanine. In an earlier analysis of around 640 of the donors, sequences lacking an unambiguous match to a single V gene segment were excluded. An earlier analysis of roughly 590 of the donors called V segments functional above 56.7% productive rearrangements and segregating when the between-donor standard deviation exceeded 5%. A statistical classification framework was developed to diagnose cytomegalovirus status using the catalog of TCR beta chain sequences. In a later analysis, TCR nucleotide sequences were compared against IMGT/GENE-DB human TR gene sequences so that V and J genes could be assigned. A later analysis assigned CDR3 sequences and most-parsimonious VDJ recombination scenarios with the TCRdist pipeline. In a later analysis, every TCR beta chain was defined by the combination of its CDR3 amino acid sequence and its V-gene family, and reads without a unique V-gene family were dropped. A later analysis removed nearly 600 highly shared, low-generation-probability nucleotide sequences to deal with suspected cross-contamination and a sequencing artifact. In a later analysis, a clonal expansion index was calculated for each public chain from normalized within-repertoire ranks of inferred template counts. In a later analysis, generation probabilities were computed using a VDJ recombination model fitted to out-of-frame rearrangements, and the results were checked against IGoR. A later analysis scored TCR-TCR, TCR-HLA and TCR-CMV co-occurrence with hypergeometric tests, applying a repertoire-size bias correction to TCR pairs. To estimate false discovery rates, a later analysis permuted the HLA or CMV assignments 20 times. In a later analysis, co-occurring TCRs were grouped using DBSCAN, with TCRdist sequence similarity added in when clustering inside HLA-allele-positive subsets. Repertoires with fewer than 30,000 or more than 120,000 public chains were left out of co-occurrence clustering, as were a handful of repertoires with anomalous nucleotide sharing. In TCRdb, the immuneACCESS table is reduced to in-frame sequences with V and J assigned. These tables do not hold every clone; where another copy was compared, an unresolved V gene accounts for under half, and the others remain unexplained. The V and J calls and clone size come from that table; D and trimming were worked out from the DNA. This sample gives 150,000 to 200,000 clones in total; under 85% of them show up just once. The top ten clones comprise approximately 1.8% of the sample.

The receptor was isolated from a woman aged 25-40 years in good health and CMV-seronegative. Sequencing used PBMCs. Here the chain combines TRBV5-1 and TRBJ1-6, with TRBD1 matching 11 junction bases. The base sequence is TGCGCCAGCAGCTGGGGACAGGGGGATTCACCCCTCCACTTT. This gives the protein CASSWGQGDSPLHF.